This T cell receptor beta chain stems from a study of shared clonotypes between healthy human individuals. Germline CDR1 reads MNHNS; CDR2 reads SASEGT. The CDR3 runs 17 residues. Trimming removed 1 base from V and 1 base from J, with 14 bases in between. Produced via immunoSEQ multiplex PCR; TCRdb's table is partial and in-frame only. The top ten hold approximately 0.39% of the sample, which has roughly 2,300,000 clones, about 90% seen once. The chain links TRBV6-1 to TRBJ2-4; D perhaps matches TRBD2 (5 bases). The receptor's source is a man aged 18 to 29 in good health. Some clones in this sample may be carry-over from other donors' samples. The specimen was naive CD4+ T cells from PBMCs. Documented subset: CD45RA+ positively selected. The CDR3 DNA sequence: TGTGCCAGCAGTGAAGGTCTGGCGGGCCCCGCCAAAAACATTCAGTACTTC. Its translation is CASSEGLAGPAKNIQYF.